The sequence of this TCR beta chain was determined in a study of long-term antiretroviral therapy in people with HIV. Trimming removed 4 bases at V and 4 bases at J, with 10 bases between. This CDR3 is 14 amino acids long. Per germline, CDR1 PRHDT and CDR2 FYEKMQ (reference sequence). General study findings and limits: Diversity rose after ART but stayed below transplant donor controls.

Worth noting for this clone: Its antigen is not identified.

Version v3.0 of the immunoSEQ assay was performed at survey level. Sequencing aimed to cover roughly 40,000-55,000 T-cell genomes per sample. The repertoire was sequenced with immunoSEQ multiplex PCR; TCRdb's copy has only in-frame clones and lacks some. Of around 43,000 clones in the sample, less than 95% are singletons; the top ten hold approximately 2.2%. This TCR was recovered from a man under 40 with HIV. The chain has TRBV13 and TRBJ1-4; weak D call: TRBD1 (6 bases). The material was unsorted PBMCs, obtained roughly 9.5 years after starting antiretroviral therapy. CDR3 DNA sequence: TGTGCCAGCAGCTGGACAGTTAGTAATGAAAAACTGTTTTTT. It translates to CASSWTVSNEKLFF.